A single sample is the source of the 4 T cell receptor beta chains below, sequenced in a study of blood T cells in healthy people across ages. A second roughly 6 to 11 cycle PCR used barcoded and J-beta primers. One entry per CDR3 protein, called by TCRdb with MiXCR from the 5' RACE reads. The sample lists roughly 680,000 distinct CDR3 sequences; about half were seen once. The material sequenced was blood. Receptor source: a woman in her fifties or sixties in good health.

The V gene is TRBV11-1, the J gene TRBJ1-1, with TRBD1 matching over 9 bases. The CDR3 consists of 14 residues. Germline V gene lookup returns CDR1 SGHAT and CDR2 FQDESV (reference sequence). V gave up 4 bases and J gave up 5 bases; unmatched junction bases: 5. The CDR3 reads CASSSTGGWTEAFF. CDR3 DNA sequence: TGTGCCAGCAGCTCTACAGGGGGCTGGACTGAAGCTTTCTTT.

This rearrangement joins TRBV5-1 to TRBJ2-2; D gene ambiguous. The CDR3 spans 13 residues. Germline CDR1 reads SGHRS; CDR2 reads YFSETQ. Trimming shortened V by 2 bases and J by 7 bases, and 9 bases separated the two germline ends. CDR3 coding DNA: TGCGCCAGCAGCTTTTTATCCGGCGGGGAGCTGTTTTTT. It is translated as CASSFLSGGELFF.

The J gene is TRBJ2-7, the V gene TRBV10-3; D is unclear. Trimming removed 4 bases from V and 3 bases from J, with 4 bases in between. This CDR3 contains 11 residues. In germline, CDR1 is ENHRY, CDR2 SYGVKD. The chain's CDR3 is CAISGLYEQYF. As DNA, the CDR3 is TGTGCCATCAGTGGCCTCTACGAGCAGTACTTC.

This chain uses TRBV6-2 or TRBV6-3 with TRBJ1-5; TRBD1 is a possible D gene (5 bases). Trimming removed 6 bases from V and 9 bases from J, with 24 bases in between. CDR1 MNHEY and CDR2 SVGEGT come from the germline V gene. The CDR3 contains 16 residues. In DNA, the CDR3 is TGTGCCAGCAGCCCACTTACCAGGGTGCAATCCGTGCCCCAGCATTTT. This encodes CASSPLTRVQSVPQHF.